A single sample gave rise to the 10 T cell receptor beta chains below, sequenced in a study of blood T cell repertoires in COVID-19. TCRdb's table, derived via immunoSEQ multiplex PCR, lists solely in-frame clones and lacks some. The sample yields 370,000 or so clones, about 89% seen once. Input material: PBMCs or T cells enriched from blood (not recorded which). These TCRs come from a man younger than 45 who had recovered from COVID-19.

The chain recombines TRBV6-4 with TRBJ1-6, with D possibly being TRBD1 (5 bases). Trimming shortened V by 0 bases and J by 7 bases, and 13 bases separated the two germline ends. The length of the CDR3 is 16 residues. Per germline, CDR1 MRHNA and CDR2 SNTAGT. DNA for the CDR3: TGTGCCAGCAGTGACTCGAATCAGGGTCCGAATTCACCCCTCCACTTT. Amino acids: CASSDSNQGPNSPLHF.

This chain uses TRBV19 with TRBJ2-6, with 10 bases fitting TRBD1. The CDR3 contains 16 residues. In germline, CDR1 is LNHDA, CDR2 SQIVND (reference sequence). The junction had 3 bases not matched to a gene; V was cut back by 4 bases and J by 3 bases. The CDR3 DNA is TGTGCCAGTAGTAGGACAGGGGGAGTTGGGGCCAACGTCCTGACTTTC. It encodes CASSRTGGVGANVLTF. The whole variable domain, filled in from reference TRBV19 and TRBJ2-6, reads DGGITQSPKYLFRKEGQNVTLSCEQNLNHDAMYWYRQDPGQGLRLIYYSQIVNDFQKGDIAEGYSVSREKKESFPLTVTSAQKNPTAFYLCASSRTGGVGANVLTFGAGSRLTVL.

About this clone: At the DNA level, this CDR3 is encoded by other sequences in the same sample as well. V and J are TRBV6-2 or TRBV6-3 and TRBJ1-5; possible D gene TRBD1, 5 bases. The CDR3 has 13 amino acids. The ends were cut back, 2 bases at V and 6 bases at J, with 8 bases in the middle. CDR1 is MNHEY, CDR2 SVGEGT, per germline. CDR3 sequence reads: CASSYVGGQPQHF. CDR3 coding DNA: TGTGCCAGCAGTTACGTGGGGGGTCAGCCCCAGCATTTT.

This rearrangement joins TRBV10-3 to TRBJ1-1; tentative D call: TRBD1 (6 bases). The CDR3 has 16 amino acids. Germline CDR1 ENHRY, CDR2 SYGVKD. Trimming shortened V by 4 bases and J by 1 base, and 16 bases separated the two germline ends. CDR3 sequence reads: CAISGNSGTQNTEAFF. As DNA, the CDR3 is TGTGCCATCAGTGGAAACTCCGGGACACAGAACACTGAAGCTTTCTTT.

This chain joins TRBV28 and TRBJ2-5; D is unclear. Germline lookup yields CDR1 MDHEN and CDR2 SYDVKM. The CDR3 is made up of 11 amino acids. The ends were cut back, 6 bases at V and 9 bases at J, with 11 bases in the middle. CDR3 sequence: CASSPQRAQYF. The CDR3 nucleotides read TGTGCCAGCAGCCCCCAACGGGCCCAGTACTTC.

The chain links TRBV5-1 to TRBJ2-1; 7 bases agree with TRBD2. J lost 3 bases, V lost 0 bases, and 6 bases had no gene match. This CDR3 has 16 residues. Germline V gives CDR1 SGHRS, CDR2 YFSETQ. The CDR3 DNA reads TGCGCCAGCAGCTTGGTCGGCACTAGCGACTACAATGAGCAGTTCTTC. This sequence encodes CASSLVGTSDYNEQFF.

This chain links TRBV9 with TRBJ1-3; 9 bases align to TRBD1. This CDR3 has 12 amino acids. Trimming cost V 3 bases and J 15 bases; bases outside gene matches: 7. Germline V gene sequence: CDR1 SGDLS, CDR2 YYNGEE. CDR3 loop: CASSAGQGPSYF. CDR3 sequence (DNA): TGTGCCAGCAGCGCCGGACAGGGGCCCTCATATTTT.

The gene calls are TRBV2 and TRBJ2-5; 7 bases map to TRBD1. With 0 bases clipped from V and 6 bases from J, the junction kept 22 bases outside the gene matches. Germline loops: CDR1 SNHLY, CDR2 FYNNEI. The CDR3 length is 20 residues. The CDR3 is CASSEALRGFAEGAVKTQYF. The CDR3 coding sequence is TGTGCCAGCAGTGAAGCGCTTCGGGGCTTCGCAGAGGGGGCTGTAAAGACCCAGTACTTC. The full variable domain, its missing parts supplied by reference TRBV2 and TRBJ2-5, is EPEVTQTPSHQVTQMGQEVILRCVPISNHLYFYWYRQILGQKVEFLVSFYNNEISEKSEIFDDQFSVERPDGSNFTLKIRSTKLEDSAMYFCASSEALRGFAEGAVKTQYFGPGTRLLVL.

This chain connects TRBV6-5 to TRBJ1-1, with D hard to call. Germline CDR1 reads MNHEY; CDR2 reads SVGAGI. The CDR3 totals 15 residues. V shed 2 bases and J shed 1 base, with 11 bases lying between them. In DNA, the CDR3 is TGTGCCAGCAGTTACAGCGCCGGTAGGAACACTGAAGCTTTCTTT. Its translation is CASSYSAGRNTEAFF.

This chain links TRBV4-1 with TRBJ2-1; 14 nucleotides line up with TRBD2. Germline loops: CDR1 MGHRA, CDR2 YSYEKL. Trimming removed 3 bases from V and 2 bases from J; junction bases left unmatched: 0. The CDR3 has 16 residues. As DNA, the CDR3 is TGCGCCAGCAGCCAGGGACTAGCGGGGGCCTACAATGAGCAGTTCTTC. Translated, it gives CASSQGLAGAYNEQFF.